The 20 T cell receptor beta chains below all came from one sample that was sequenced in a study of T-cell reconstitution after alpha-beta-depleted transplantation in children. The TCRbeta library was prepared with unique molecular identifiers. TCRdb reanalysed the PCR reads using MiXCR and keeps one entry per CDR3 protein. The sample carries about 270,000 distinct CDR3 sequences, about 10% recorded once. The sample consisted of PBMCs from the stem cell graft donor, taken from the stem cell graft. The receptors originated from a human donor who donated a stem cell graft to a child with SCID.

This clonotype was detected only a few times. This chain joins TRBV10-3 and TRBJ2-7; 7 nucleotides align to TRBD1. The CDR3 has 14 amino acids. CDR1 and CDR2 (germline): ENHRY, SYGVKD. Trimming took 4 bases from V and 0 from J; bases not matched to a gene: 3. This chain's CDR3 is CAISGQGTSYEQYF. DNA for the CDR3: TGTGCCATCAGTGGACAGGGCACCTCCTACGAGCAGTACTTC.

This clonotype was found a few times. The chain couples TRBV6-5 to TRBJ1-1; D possibly corresponds to TRBD1 (6 bases). The CDR3 runs 16 residues. Germline-derived CDR1 and CDR2 are MNHEY and SVGAGI. Deletions cut 2 bases from V and 3 bases from J, with 16 bases between. CDR3 sequence (DNA): TGTGCCAGCAGTTACCTGGGGGGCGTAGGTCACACTGAAGCTTTCTTT. Translation: CASSYLGGVGHTEAFF.

The rearrangement joins TRBV9 to TRBJ2-7; 9 bases are a match to TRBD1. Germline V CDR1 and CDR2: SGDLS, YYNGEE. The trim removed 3 bases at V and 0 bases at J, leaving 4 bases unmatched. This CDR3 has 15 amino acids. The CDR3 DNA reads TGTGCCAGCAGCGCAGACAGGGGGTTCTCCTACGAGCAGTACTTC. It encodes CASSADRGFSYEQYF.

In this sample, this clonotype turned up a few times. The J gene is TRBJ1-1, the V gene TRBV12-3 or TRBV12-4; TRBD1 might be the D (5 bases). The length of the CDR3 is 15 residues. The V gene lost 6 bases and the J gene lost 1 base, with 15 bases spanning the gap. The CDR3 sequence: CASSYSPTANTEAFF. The CDR3 DNA reads as TGTGCCAGCAGCTATTCACCGACAGCGAACACTGAAGCTTTCTTT.

This clonotype was seen a handful of times. This rearrangement joins TRBV15 to TRBJ2-6; 7 positions match TRBD1. Trimming cost V 5 bases and J 1 base; bases outside gene matches: 2. The length of the CDR3 is 15 residues. Germline lookup yields CDR1 LNHNV and CDR2 YYDKDF (reference sequence). The CDR3 bases are TGTGCCACCAGCCCAGGGGGTTCTGGGGCCAACGTCCTGACTTTC. This encodes CATSPGGSGANVLTF.

This clonotype occurred many times. This chain links TRBV25-1 with TRBJ1-1, with unresolved D. V lost 3 bases and J lost 7, with 12 bases in between. The CDR3 is 13 residues long. Germline values: CDR1 MGHDK, CDR2 SYGVNS. CDR3: CASSDHGVIEAFF. CDR3 sequence (DNA): TGTGCCAGCAGTGATCACGGCGTCATTGAAGCTTTCTTT.

The rearrangement joins TRBV2 to TRBJ2-3; D unclear. The CDR3 spans 12 residues. Germline V CDR1 and CDR2: SNHLY, FYNNEI. V was cut by 7 bases and J by 5 bases, with 10 bases left in between. CDR3 loop: CASIERIDTQYF. CDR3 nucleotides: TGTGCCAGCATCGAACGGATAGATACGCAGTATTTT.

The V gene is TRBV12-3 or TRBV12-4, the J gene TRBJ1-2; 9 bases agree with TRBD1. The CDR3 loop spans 14 amino acids. With V trimmed by 4 bases and J by 7 bases, 7 bases remained unmatched. CDR3 sequence reads: CASSSSGTGLGYTF. The CDR3 region has the DNA TGTGCCAGCAGTTCCTCCGGGACAGGGCTTGGCTACACCTTC.

Only a few counts were recorded for this clonotype. The chain has TRBV3-1 and TRBJ2-5; D is undetermined. Per the germline V gene, CDR1 is LGHDT and CDR2 is YNNKEL (reference sequence). The CDR3 spans 15 residues. Trimming took 4 bases from V and 5 from J, leaving 17 bases between them. CDR3 loop: CASSLSVARVETQYF. CDR3 coding DNA: TGTGCCAGCAGCCTGTCCGTGGCCCGGGTGGAGACCCAGTACTTC.

In its sample, this clonotype was seen many times. The CDR3 region has the DNA TGCGCCAGCAGCCCCGGACAGGGGGTGATTATGATCGAGCAGTACTTC. It codes for CASSPGQGVIMIEQYF. The gene calls are TRBV5-1 and TRBJ2-7; 10 nucleotides agree with TRBD1. The CDR3 is 16 amino acids. Trimming took 4 bases from V and 6 from J; bases not matched to a gene: 13. Germline-derived CDR1 and CDR2 are SGHRS and YFSETQ.

This clonotype was seen repeatedly, ten times or more. J is TRBJ2-1 and V is TRBV5-1; TRBD1 matches 9 bases. V lost 0 bases to trimming and J lost 5 bases; unmatched junction nucleotides: 9. Germline loops: CDR1 SGHRS, CDR2 YFSETQ. The length of the CDR3 is 17 residues. The CDR3 sequence is CASSLVGDRVRDNEQFF. The CDR3 DNA sequence: TGCGCCAGCAGCTTGGTTGGGGACAGGGTCAGAGACAATGAGCAGTTCTTC.

Ten or more counts support this clonotype. The chain joins TRBV3-1 to TRBJ1-1; D not resolved. The CDR3 is made up of 15 amino acids. Germline values: CDR1 LGHDT, CDR2 YNNKEL (reference sequence). V gave up 4 bases and J gave up 1 base, with 13 bases separating them. CDR3 nucleotide sequence: TGTGCCAGCAGCCCCCAAGGGCGATCGAACACTGAAGCTTTCTTT. It codes for CASSPQGRSNTEAFF.

This clonotype was counted a few times. V is TRBV3-1 and J is TRBJ2-3, with 10 bases that match TRBD2. The CDR3 loop spans 12 amino acids. Per the germline V gene, CDR1 is LGHDT and CDR2 is YNNKEL (reference sequence). The V and J ends lost 7 bases and 14 bases, in that order; junction bases with no gene match: 9. The CDR3 DNA sequence: TGTGCCAGCACCAAAGAGGGGACTAGCGTGTATTTT. Amino acids: CASTKEGTSVYF.

The V and J genes are TRBV20-1 and TRBJ2-7, with 10 bases identical to TRBD1. This CDR3 contains 14 residues. Germline-derived CDR1 and CDR2 are DFQATT and SNEGSKA (reference sequence). Trimming cost V 6 bases and J 2 bases; bases outside gene matches: 7. This CDR3 is CSAQGQGRTYEQYF. The CDR3 DNA reads TGCAGTGCGCAGGGACAGGGGCGCACCTACGAGCAGTACTTC.

This clonotype was counted ten times or more. V usage is TRBV7-2 and J usage is TRBJ2-3; D uncertain. The germline V gene encodes CDR1 SGHTA and CDR2 FQGNSA. There are 12 residues in the CDR3. Trimming took off 1 base at V and 6 bases at J, with 5 bases between the two ends. The DNA for the CDR3 is TGTGCCAGCAGCTTAGGAGCCGATACGCAGTATTTT. The encoded protein is CASSLGADTQYF. Variable domain in full (rest from reference TRBV7-2 and TRBJ2-3): GAGVSQSPSNKVTEKGKDVELRCDPISGHTALYWYRQSLGQGLEFLIYFQGNSAPDKSGLPSDRFSAERTGGSVSTLTIQRTQQEDSAVYLCASSLGADTQYFGPGTRLTVL.

The chain carries TRBV4-2 and TRBJ1-1; a possible D gene is TRBD1 (5 bases). Germline assignment: CDR1 LGHNA and CDR2 YNFKEQ. V was trimmed by 1 base and J by 1 base, leaving 10 bases between them. This CDR3 region has 15 residues. CDR3 region: CASSQVTGGNTEAFF. The CDR3 DNA sequence: TGTGCCAGCAGCCAAGTTACGGGGGGGAACACTGAAGCTTTCTTT.

This clonotype has a count of ten or more. In nucleotides, the CDR3 is TGTGCCAGCAGCCTAGCGGGGTTCGGCTACGAGCAGTACTTC. Amino acids: CASSLAGFGYEQYF. The gene calls are TRBV2 and TRBJ2-7; 9 bases are shared with TRBD2. Trimming cost V 6 bases and J 3 bases; bases outside gene matches: 6. CDR3 length: 14 amino acids. CDR1 and CDR2 (germline): SNHLY, FYNNEI.

This clonotype was counted ten times or more. The gene calls are TRBV20-1 and TRBJ2-1; D is ambiguous. V was trimmed by 0 bases and J by 9 bases, leaving 9 bases between them. There are 12 residues in the CDR3. Per germline, CDR1 DFQATT and CDR2 SNEGSKA (reference sequence). CDR3 in amino acids: CSARDRGSEQFF. The CDR3 nucleotides read TGCAGTGCTAGAGATCGAGGTAGTGAGCAGTTCTTC.

This clonotype was observed a few times. The chain has TRBV12-3 or TRBV12-4 and TRBJ2-5; TRBD1 matches 8 bases. Trimming at V came to 5 bases and at J to 2 bases, leaving 7 bases not matched to a gene. The CDR3 is 15 amino acids. CDR3 in amino acids: CASSRGTGLQETQYF. CDR3 bases: TGTGCCAGCAGTAGAGGGACAGGCTTACAAGAGACCCAGTACTTC.

The chain couples TRBV5-1 to TRBJ2-3, with TRBD2 identical over 16 bases. This CDR3 contains 20 residues. The germline V gene encodes CDR1 SGHRS and CDR2 YFSETQ. The V and J ends lost 0 bases and 4 bases, in that order; junction bases with no gene match: 11. This CDR3 reads CASSLVGLAGGPGVADTQYF. In nucleotides, the CDR3 is TGCGCCAGCAGCTTGGTGGGACTAGCGGGGGGGCCAGGGGTCGCAGATACGCAGTATTTT.